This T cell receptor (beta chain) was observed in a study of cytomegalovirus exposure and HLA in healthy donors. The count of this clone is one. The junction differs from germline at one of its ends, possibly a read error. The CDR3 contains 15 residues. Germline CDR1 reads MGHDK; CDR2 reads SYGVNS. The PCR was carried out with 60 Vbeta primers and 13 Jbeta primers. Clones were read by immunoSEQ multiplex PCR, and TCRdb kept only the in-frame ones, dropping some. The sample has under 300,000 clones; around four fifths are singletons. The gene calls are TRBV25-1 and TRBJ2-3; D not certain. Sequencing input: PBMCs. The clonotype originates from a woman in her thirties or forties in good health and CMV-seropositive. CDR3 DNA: TGTGCCAGCAATGAAGCGAGCGAAAGCACAGATACGCAGTATTTT. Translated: CASNEASESTDTQYF.